What follows are 8 T cell receptor beta chains derived from one specimen sequenced in a study of human T cells and chemical hapten exposure. TCRdb called the RACE reads again in MiXCR, with one record for every CDR3 protein. The table shows 95,000 to 130,000 distinct CDR3 sequences, with about 12% occurring only once. Stated time point: patch test 1, 2 weeks after DPC sensitization. As for treatment: therapeutic diphenylcyclopropenone sensitization with weekly scalp DPC. The starting material was whole blood, obtained in connection with sensitization to the hapten diphenylcyclopropenone (DPC). Every receptor here comes from a woman in her 50s with alopecia areata. Some clones in this sample may be carry-over from other donors' samples.

This clonotype was observed many times. V is TRBV2 and J is TRBJ2-1; D possibly corresponds to TRBD1 (5 bases). V lost 0 bases to trimming and J lost 11 bases, with 11 bases between them. Germline V gene sequence: CDR1 SNHLY, CDR2 FYNNEI. CDR3 length: 13 residues. CDR3 sequence reads: CASSEAQGSKQFF. DNA of the CDR3: TGTGCCAGCAGTGAAGCGCAGGGATCTAAGCAGTTCTTC.

This clonotype has ten or more counts. The chain links TRBV29-1 to TRBJ2-3; TRBD1 agrees at 7 bases. V lost 1 base to trimming and J lost 2 bases; unmatched junction nucleotides: 6. The germline V gene has CDR1 SQVTM and CDR2 ANQGSEA. The CDR3 has 15 amino acids. The CDR3 DNA reads TGCAGCGTTGAAGTCTCTGGACAGGACACAGATACGCAGTATTTT. As protein: CSVEVSGQDTDTQYF.

This clonotype was counted ten times or more. The gene calls are TRBV10-1 and TRBJ1-1; the match to TRBD1 covers 7 bases. Germline V CDR1 and CDR2: WNHNN, SYGVQD (reference sequence). With 3 bases clipped from V and 6 bases from J, the junction kept 4 bases outside the gene matches. The CDR3 runs 13 residues. In DNA form, the CDR3 reads TGCGCCAGCAGTGACCCCGACAGGGCTGAAGCTTTCTTT. Its protein product is CASSDPDRAEAFF.

This clonotype was detected many times. The chain carries TRBV14 and TRBJ2-3; D remains ambiguous. The CDR3 has 18 amino acids. CDR1 is SGHDN and CDR2 is FVKESK in the germline V gene. The ends were cut back, 2 bases at V and 0 bases at J, with 18 bases in the middle. The CDR3 here is CASSQYSVSGGSTDTQYF. The DNA for the CDR3 is TGTGCCAGCAGCCAATATAGTGTGTCGGGCGGAAGCACAGATACGCAGTATTTT. Supplemented by reference TRBV14 and TRBJ2-3, the full variable domain reads EAGVTQFPSHSVIEKGQTVTLRCDPISGHDNLYWYRRVMGKEIKFLLHFVKESKQDESGMPNNRFLAERTGGTYSTLKVQPAELEDSGVYFCASSQYSVSGGSTDTQYFGPGTRLTVL.

This clonotype was recorded at least ten times. The chain uses TRBV3-1 and TRBJ2-7; 13 positions match TRBD2. The CDR3 runs 16 residues. V lost 4 bases, J lost 3 bases, and 6 bases stayed unmatched. Per germline, CDR1 LGHDT and CDR2 YNNKEL (reference sequence). Here the CDR3 DNA reads TGTGCCAGCAGCCTACGGACTAGCGGGGGTTTCTACGAGCAGTACTTC. It yields the protein CASSLRTSGGFYEQYF.

Many counts were recorded for this clonotype. CDR3 residues: CASRQQGTDTQYF. The CDR3 DNA is TGTGCCAGCAGGCAACAGGGGACAGATACGCAGTATTTT. V and J are TRBV6-5 and TRBJ2-3; TRBD1 aligns across 7 bases. The junction had 3 bases not matched to a gene; V was cut back by 6 bases and J by 3 bases. Per germline, CDR1 MNHEY and CDR2 SVGAGI. The CDR3 length is 13 residues.

This chain links TRBV28 with TRBJ2-5; 9 positions agree with TRBD1. The junction had 10 bases not matched to a gene; V was cut back by 6 bases and J by 5 bases. Germline V gene sequence: CDR1 MDHEN, CDR2 SYDVKM. This CDR3 has 15 amino acids. CDR3 DNA: TGTGCCAGCAGCCCCCCCGGGACAGGGTCGGAGACCCAGTACTTC. The encoded protein is CASSPPGTGSETQYF.

The chain recombines TRBV3-1 with TRBJ1-6; D is unresolved. Germline V lookup: CDR1 LGHDT, CDR2 YNNKEL (reference sequence). The CDR3 totals 17 residues. The ends were cut back, 1 base at V and 11 bases at J, with 21 bases in the middle. The CDR3 DNA sequence: TGTGCCAGCAGCCAAGGGTTGAGTGGATTTGGCGAAGCACCCCTCCACTTT. Encoded protein: CASSQGLSGFGEAPLHF.